Following are 26 T cell receptor beta chains from one sample sequenced in a study of human CD8 memory T cell subsets. UMI-labeled 5' RACE was used to make TCR beta libraries. After re-calling the 5' RACE reads, TCRdb lists one entry per CDR3 protein, DNA absent. Here the sample table reports approximately 4,500 distinct CDR3 sequences. Sequencing was performed on CD8+ T cells from PBMCs. The source of these receptors is a human donor in good health.

This clonotype is medium-sized by frequency. The chain uses TRBV29-1 and TRBJ2-3; no DNA is available, so the TRBD2 call from TCRdb remains unchecked. Germline V gene lookup returns CDR1 SQVTM and CDR2 ANQGSEA. This CDR3 is 15 amino acids long. CDR3 residues: CSVVGGLLHTDTQYF.

The chain employs TRBV6-4 and TRBJ1-6; without DNA, the TCRdb call of TRBD1 cannot be checked. The V gene's germline CDR1 is MRHNA and CDR2 SNTAGT. There are 14 residues in the CDR3. The CDR3 loop reads CASSEGQGNSPLHF.

This clonotype counts as medium-sized by frequency. The J gene is TRBJ2-3, the V gene TRBV4-2; TCRdb selects TRBD2, and the lack of DNA leaves this call unchecked. The CDR3 has 15 residues. Germline CDR1 reads LGHNA; CDR2 reads YNFKEQ. The CDR3 protein is CASSQERGGPDTQYF.

This chain connects TRBV6-1 to TRBJ1-1. The germline gives CDR1 MNHNS, CDR2 SASEGT. The CDR3 extends over 14 amino acids. The CDR3 sequence is CATSSGGENTEAFF.

This clonotype ranks as medium-sized (0.01 to 0.1%) in terms of frequency. CDR3: CASSVPTLSTEAFF. The rearrangement links TRBV6-1 to TRBJ1-1. Germline loops: CDR1 MNHNS, CDR2 SASEGT. There are 14 residues in the CDR3.

The genes are TRBV4-2 and TRBJ2-1; lacking DNA, the TRBD2 call made by TCRdb goes unchecked. The CDR3 has 16 residues. CDR1 and CDR2 from the germline V gene are LGHNA and YNFKEQ. The CDR3 sequence is CASSQGDLAGPNEQFF.

The chain joins TRBV6-5 to TRBJ2-1; TCRdb reports TRBD2, a call that lacks DNA to check it against. Germline V gene data show CDR1 as MNHEY and CDR2 as SVGAGI. The CDR3 contains 16 residues. The CDR3 sequence is CASSPGTPGSYNEQFF.

V gene TRBV4-3 combines with J gene TRBJ2-1; TCRdb's D call, TRBD2, is unchecked because there is no DNA. The CDR3 length is 16 residues. Germline CDR1 is LGHNA and CDR2 is YSLEER. CDR3 amino acids: CASSQDYGGAVDEQFF.

This sequence joins TRBV6-4 and TRBJ2-3; no DNA is available, so the TRBD2 call from TCRdb remains unchecked. Germline V gene sequence: CDR1 MRHNA, CDR2 SNTAGT. The CDR3 is made up of 17 amino acids. CDR3 amino acids: CASSDSGSNGPTDTQYF.

This clonotype is identified as medium-sized from frequency. The V gene is TRBV4-1, the J gene TRBJ2-1; TCRdb's D gene call, TRBD1, goes unchecked for lack of DNA. The CDR3 contains 16 residues. The germline gives CDR1 MGHRA, CDR2 YSYEKL. CDR3 residues: CASSQVAGGRNNEQFF.

This chain links TRBV6-6 with TRBJ1-2; the TCRdb D gene call, TRBD1, has no DNA to confirm it. CDR3 size: 13 residues. Germline CDR1 reads MNHNY; CDR2 reads SVGAGI (reference sequence). The CDR3 loop reads CASSNRGDDGYTF.

This clonotype registers medium-sized by frequency. The CDR3 is CSASPYGSDNEKLFF. This chain uses TRBV29-1 with TRBJ1-4. The CDR3 has 15 residues. Germline V gene sequence: CDR1 SQVTM, CDR2 ANQGSEA.

This clonotype registers medium-sized by frequency. The V call is TRBV6-4, the J call TRBJ2-1; TCRdb gives TRBD2 as the D gene, but with no DNA this cannot be confirmed. Germline lookup yields CDR1 MRHNA and CDR2 SNTAGT. The CDR3 is 14 residues long. CDR3 sequence reads: CASSDSGTYNEQFF.

The CDR3 reads CAISDRHDRQYF. This chain links TRBV10-3 with TRBJ2-4; TCRdb's assignment of TRBD1 cannot be checked, as there is no DNA. The germline V gene encodes CDR1 ENHRY and CDR2 SYGVKD. The CDR3 is made up of 12 amino acids.

This clonotype is identified as medium-sized from frequency. This chain links TRBV6-4 with TRBJ2-3; the D call from TCRdb, TRBD2, cannot be confirmed without DNA. This CDR3 comprises 14 residues. The germline V gene has CDR1 MRHNA and CDR2 SNTAGT. The CDR3 loop is CASSGSGNTDTQYF.

Judged by frequency, this clonotype is medium-sized. The chain couples TRBV6-1 to TRBJ2-2. This CDR3 is 14 amino acids long. The germline gives CDR1 MNHNS, CDR2 SASEGT. CDR3 region: CASSVSVDTGELFF.

This rearrangement joins TRBV19 to TRBJ2-1; the TCRdb call, TRBD2, lacks DNA for checking. CDR3 length equals 16 residues. The germline CDR1 and CDR2 sequences are LNHDA and SQIVND (reference sequence). CDR3 sequence reads: CASSIGREGPANEQFF.

V is TRBV27 and J is TRBJ1-1; the TCRdb D gene call, TRBD1, has no DNA to confirm it. This CDR3 region has 14 residues. Germline-derived CDR1 and CDR2 are MNHEY and SMNVEV (reference sequence). The CDR3 is CASKVPGTVGEAFF.

This chain links TRBV6-2 or TRBV6-3 with TRBJ1-5; lacking DNA, the TRBD1 call made by TCRdb goes unchecked. CDR3 length: 17 amino acids. CDR1 is MNHEY and CDR2 is SVGEGT in the germline V gene. The CDR3: CASKGAGERRTDQPQHF.

The chain is built from TRBV2 and TRBJ2-7; no DNA is available, so the TRBD1 call from TCRdb remains unchecked. The germline V gene has CDR1 SNHLY and CDR2 FYNNEI. This CDR3 region has 15 residues. The CDR3 loop is CASSEAMGHSYEQYF.

V and J are TRBV4-3 and TRBJ2-1; TCRdb returns TRBD2, unconfirmable since there is no DNA. Germline values: CDR1 LGHNA, CDR2 YSLEER. This CDR3 has 16 amino acids. CDR3 region: CASSQELASGVNEQFF.

This sequence joins TRBV6-2 or TRBV6-3 and TRBJ2-1. Germline V gene lookup returns CDR1 MNHEY and CDR2 SVGEGT. This CDR3 region has 14 residues. This CDR3 reads CASSYSTTYNEQFF.

This clonotype is deemed large by its frequency. This chain links TRBV15 with TRBJ2-1; TCRdb's D call of TRBD1 is untestable without DNA. CDR1 and CDR2 (germline): LNHNV, YYDKDF (reference sequence). This CDR3 region has 15 residues. This CDR3 is CATSRDRQGGNEQFF.

The chain recombines TRBV4-2 with TRBJ2-6. Germline lookup yields CDR1 LGHNA and CDR2 YNFKEQ. The CDR3 length is 16 residues. This chain's CDR3 is CASSQDDSSGANVLTF.

V is TRBV4-2 and J is TRBJ2-2; no DNA is available, so the TRBD2 call from TCRdb remains unchecked. Germline V gives CDR1 LGHNA, CDR2 YNFKEQ. The CDR3 length is 18 residues. CDR3 residues: CASSPGTSGGRDTGELFF.

V gene TRBV2 combines with J gene TRBJ2-1; no DNA is available, so the TRBD1 call from TCRdb remains unchecked. This CDR3 region has 14 residues. CDR1 SNHLY and CDR2 FYNNEI come from the germline V gene. This CDR3 reads CAAPAGVDYDEQFF.